This T cell receptor (beta chain) was documented in a study of OX40 agonist ivuxolimab in advanced cancers. At the level of the study: Ivuxolimab was delivered to patients intravenously every 2 weeks at doses spanning 0.01 to 10 mg/kg. Dose-escalation patients were diagnosed with hepatocellular carcinoma, melanoma, renal cell cancer or head and neck cancer.

The cohort excluded patients with autoimmune disease history or systemic immunosuppression. Blood was sampled at baseline, cycle 4 day 1, and cycle 7 day 1. The table lists this clone with a few counts. Some clones are missing from TCRdb's copy, which holds only in-frame ones; the method was immunoSEQ multiplex PCR. This sample has tens of thousands of clones; more than 80% occur once, and the top ten carry approximately 30%. V was shortened by 5 bases and J by 2 bases, with 10 bases between the two germline ends. Germline V gives CDR1 MNHNS, CDR2 SASEGT. The CDR3 contains 13 residues. The starting material was CD4+ or CD8+ T cells sorted from blood, obtained in a trial of the OX40 agonist ivuxolimab. This chain uses TRBV6-1 with TRBJ2-7; weak D call: TRBD1 (5 bases). The receptor comes from an adult with an advanced solid tumor such as melanoma, head and neck, liver or kidney cancer. The CDR3 DNA sequence: TGTGCCAGCAGTCAGGGCGGACCCTACGAGCAGTACTTC. This encodes CASSQGGPYEQYF.